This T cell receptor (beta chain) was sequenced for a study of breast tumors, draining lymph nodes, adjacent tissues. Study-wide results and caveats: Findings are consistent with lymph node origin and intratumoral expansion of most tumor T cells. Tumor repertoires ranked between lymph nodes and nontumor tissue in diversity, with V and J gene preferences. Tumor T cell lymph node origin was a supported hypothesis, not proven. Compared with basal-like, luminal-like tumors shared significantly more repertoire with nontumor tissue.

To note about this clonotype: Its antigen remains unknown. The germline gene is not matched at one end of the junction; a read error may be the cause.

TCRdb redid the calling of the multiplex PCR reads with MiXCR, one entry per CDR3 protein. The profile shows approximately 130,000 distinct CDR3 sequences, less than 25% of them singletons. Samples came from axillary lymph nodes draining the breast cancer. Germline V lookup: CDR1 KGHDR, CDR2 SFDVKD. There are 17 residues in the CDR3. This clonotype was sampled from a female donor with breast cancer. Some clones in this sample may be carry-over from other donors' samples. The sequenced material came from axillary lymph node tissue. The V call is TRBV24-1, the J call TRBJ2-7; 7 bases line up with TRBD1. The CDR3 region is CAISEPPGTAWGYEQYF. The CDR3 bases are TGTGCCATCAGTGAACCCCCGGGGACAGCCTGGGGTTACGAGCAGTACTTC.